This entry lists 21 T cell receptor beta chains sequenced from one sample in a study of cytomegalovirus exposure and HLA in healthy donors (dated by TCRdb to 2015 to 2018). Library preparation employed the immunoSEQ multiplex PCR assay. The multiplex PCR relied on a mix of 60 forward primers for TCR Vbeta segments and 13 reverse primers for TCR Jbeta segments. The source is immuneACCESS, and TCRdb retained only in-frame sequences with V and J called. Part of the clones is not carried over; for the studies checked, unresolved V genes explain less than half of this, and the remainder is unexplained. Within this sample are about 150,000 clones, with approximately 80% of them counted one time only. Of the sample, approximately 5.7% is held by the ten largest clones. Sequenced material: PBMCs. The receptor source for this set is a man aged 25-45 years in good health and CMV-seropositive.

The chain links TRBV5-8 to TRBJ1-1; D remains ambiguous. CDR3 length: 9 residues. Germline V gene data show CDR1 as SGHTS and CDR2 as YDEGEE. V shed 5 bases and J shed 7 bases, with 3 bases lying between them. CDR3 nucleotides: TGTGCCAGCAGTCTTGAAGCTTTCTTT. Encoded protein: CASSLEAFF.

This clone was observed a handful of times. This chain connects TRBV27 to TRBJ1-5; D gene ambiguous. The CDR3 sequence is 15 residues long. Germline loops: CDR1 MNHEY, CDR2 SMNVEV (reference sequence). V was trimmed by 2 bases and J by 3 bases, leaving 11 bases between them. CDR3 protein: CASSLVSGLNQPQHF. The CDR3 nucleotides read TGTGCCAGCAGTTTAGTCAGCGGACTCAATCAGCCCCAGCATTTT.

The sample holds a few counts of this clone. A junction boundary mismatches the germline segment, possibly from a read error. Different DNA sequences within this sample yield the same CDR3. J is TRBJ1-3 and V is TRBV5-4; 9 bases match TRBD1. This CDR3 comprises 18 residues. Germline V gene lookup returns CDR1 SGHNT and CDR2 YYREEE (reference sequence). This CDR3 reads CASSQDVHRGHFGNTIYF. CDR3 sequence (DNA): TGCGCCAGCAGCCAAGATGTCCACAGGGGGCATTTCGGTAACACCATATATTTT.

The CDR3 sequence: CASRGRGGIANEQFF. The CDR3 coding sequence is TGTGCCAGCCGCGGTCGGGGGGGTATCGCCAATGAGCAGTTCTTC. The V and J genes are TRBV19 and TRBJ2-1; 8 bases are a match to TRBD2. The trim removed 9 bases at V and 6 bases at J, leaving 13 bases unmatched. Germline CDR1 LNHDA, CDR2 SQIVND (reference sequence). The CDR3 has 15 residues.

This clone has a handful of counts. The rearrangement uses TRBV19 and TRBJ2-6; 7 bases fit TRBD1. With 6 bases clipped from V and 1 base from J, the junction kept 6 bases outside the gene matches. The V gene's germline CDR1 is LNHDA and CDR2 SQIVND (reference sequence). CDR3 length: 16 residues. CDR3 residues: CASREGGQSGANVLTF. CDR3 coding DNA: TGTGCCAGTAGGGAAGGGGGACAGTCTGGGGCCAACGTCCTGACTTTC.

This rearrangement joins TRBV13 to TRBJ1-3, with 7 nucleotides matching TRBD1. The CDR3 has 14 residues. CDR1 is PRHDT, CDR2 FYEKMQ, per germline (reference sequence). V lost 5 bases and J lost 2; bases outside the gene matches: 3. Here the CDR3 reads CASSPGTAGNTIYF. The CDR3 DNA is TGTGCCAGCAGCCCCGGGACAGCTGGAAACACCATATATTTT.

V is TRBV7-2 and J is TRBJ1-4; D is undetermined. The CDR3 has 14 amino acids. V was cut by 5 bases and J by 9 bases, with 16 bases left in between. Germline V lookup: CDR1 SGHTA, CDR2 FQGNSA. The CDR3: CASSPSLIEKKLFF. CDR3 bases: TGTGCCAGCAGCCCGAGCTTAATAGAGAAAAAACTGTTTTTT.

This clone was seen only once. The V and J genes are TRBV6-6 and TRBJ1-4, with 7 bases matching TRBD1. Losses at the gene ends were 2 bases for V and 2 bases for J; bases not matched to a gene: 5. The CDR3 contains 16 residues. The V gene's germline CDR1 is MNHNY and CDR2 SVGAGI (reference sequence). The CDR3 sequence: CASSYLRQGTNEKLFF. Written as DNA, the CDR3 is TGTGCCAGCAGTTACCTCCGACAGGGCACTAATGAAAAACTGTTTTTT.

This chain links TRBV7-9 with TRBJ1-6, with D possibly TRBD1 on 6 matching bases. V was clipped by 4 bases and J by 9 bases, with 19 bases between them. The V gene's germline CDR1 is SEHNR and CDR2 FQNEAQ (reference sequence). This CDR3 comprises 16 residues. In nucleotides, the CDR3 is TGTGCCAGCAGCTCGTATGTTACAGGGTTGGGTTCACCCCTCCACTTT. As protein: CASSSYVTGLGSPLHF.

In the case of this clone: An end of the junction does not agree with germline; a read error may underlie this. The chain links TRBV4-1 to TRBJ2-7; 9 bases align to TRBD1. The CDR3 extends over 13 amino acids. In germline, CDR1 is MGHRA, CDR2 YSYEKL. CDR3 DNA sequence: TGCGCCAGCAGCCCCCGGCCCGACGGGACAGGGATCTTC. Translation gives CASSPRPDGTGIF.

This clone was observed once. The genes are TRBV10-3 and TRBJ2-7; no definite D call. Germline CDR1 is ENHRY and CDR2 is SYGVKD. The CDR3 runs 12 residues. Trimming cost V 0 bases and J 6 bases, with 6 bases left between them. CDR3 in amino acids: CAISESRLEQYF. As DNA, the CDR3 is TGTGCCATCAGTGAGTCAAGACTCGAGCAGTACTTC.

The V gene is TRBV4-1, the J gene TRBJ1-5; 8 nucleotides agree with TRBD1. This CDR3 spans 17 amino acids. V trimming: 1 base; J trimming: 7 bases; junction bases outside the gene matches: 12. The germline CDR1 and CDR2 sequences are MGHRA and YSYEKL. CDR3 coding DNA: TGCGCCAGCAGCCAAGTTTCAGGGGACAGGAGGGTACAGCCCCAGCATTTT. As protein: CASSQVSGDRRVQPQHF.

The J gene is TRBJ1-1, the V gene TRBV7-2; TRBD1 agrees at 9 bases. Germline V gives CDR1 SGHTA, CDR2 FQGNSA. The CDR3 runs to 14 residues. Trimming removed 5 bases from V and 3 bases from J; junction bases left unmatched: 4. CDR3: CASSLTGGYTEAFF. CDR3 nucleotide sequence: TGTGCCAGCAGCCTAACAGGGGGCTACACTGAAGCTTTCTTT. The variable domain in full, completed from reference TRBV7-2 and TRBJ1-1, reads GAGVSQSPSNKVTEKGKDVELRCDPISGHTALYWYRQSLGQGLEFLIYFQGNSAPDKSGLPSDRFSAERTGGSVSTLTIQRTQQEDSAVYLCASSLTGGYTEAFFGQGTRLTVV.

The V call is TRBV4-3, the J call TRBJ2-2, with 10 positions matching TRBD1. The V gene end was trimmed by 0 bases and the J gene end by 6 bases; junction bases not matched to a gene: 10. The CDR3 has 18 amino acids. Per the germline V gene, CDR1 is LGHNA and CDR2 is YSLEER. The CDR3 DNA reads TGCGCCAGCAGCCAAGATATAACCGTCGGACAGGGGGCCGGGGAGCTGTTTTTT. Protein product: CASSQDITVGQGAGELFF.

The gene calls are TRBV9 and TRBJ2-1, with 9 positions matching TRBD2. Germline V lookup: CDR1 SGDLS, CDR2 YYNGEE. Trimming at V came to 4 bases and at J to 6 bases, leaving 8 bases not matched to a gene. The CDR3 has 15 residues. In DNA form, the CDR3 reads TGTGCCAGCAGCAAGTCTCCGGGACTAGCCAATGAGCAGTTCTTC. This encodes CASSKSPGLANEQFF. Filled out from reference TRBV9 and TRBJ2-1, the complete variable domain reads DSGVTQTPKHLITATGQRVTLRCSPRSGDLSVYWYQQSLDQGLQFLIQYYNGEERAKGNILERFSAQQFPDLHSELNLSSLELGDSALYFCASSKSPGLANEQFFGPGTRLTVL.

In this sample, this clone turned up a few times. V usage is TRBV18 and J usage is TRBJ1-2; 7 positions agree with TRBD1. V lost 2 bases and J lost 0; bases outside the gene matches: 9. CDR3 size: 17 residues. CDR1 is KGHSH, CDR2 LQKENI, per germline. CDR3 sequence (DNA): TGTGCCAGCTCACCAGTCCAGGGGGTATTTTCTAACTATGGCTACACCTTC. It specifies CASSPVQGVFSNYGYTF. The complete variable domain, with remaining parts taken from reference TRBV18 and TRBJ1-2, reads NAGVMQNPRHLVRRRGQEARLRCSPMKGHSHVYWYRQLPEEGLKFMVYLQKENIIDESGMPKERFSAEFPKEGPSILRIQQVVRGDSAAYFCASSPVQGVFSNYGYTFGSGTRLTVV.

CDR3: CASRGTGRYGYTF. CDR3 nucleotides: TGTGCCAGCAGAGGGACAGGACGATATGGCTACACCTTC. J is TRBJ1-2 and V is TRBV6-5, with 8 bases lining up with TRBD1. V shed 6 bases, J shed 5 bases, and the junction held 5 bases outside the gene matches. Germline V gene lookup returns CDR1 MNHEY and CDR2 SVGAGI. The CDR3 covers 13 residues.

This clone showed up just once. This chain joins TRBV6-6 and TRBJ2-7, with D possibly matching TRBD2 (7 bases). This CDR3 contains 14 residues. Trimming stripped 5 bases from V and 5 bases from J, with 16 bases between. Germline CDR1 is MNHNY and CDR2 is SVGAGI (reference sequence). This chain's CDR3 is CASSLPGGPNEQYF. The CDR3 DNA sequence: TGTGCCAGCAGTCTCCCGGGGGGCCCCAACGAGCAGTACTTC.

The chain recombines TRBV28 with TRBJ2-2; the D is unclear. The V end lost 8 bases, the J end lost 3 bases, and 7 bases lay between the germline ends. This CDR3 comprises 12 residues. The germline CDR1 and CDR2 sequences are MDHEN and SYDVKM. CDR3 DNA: TGTGCCAGCCGACTGGACACCGGGGAGCTGTTTTTT. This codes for CASRLDTGELFF.

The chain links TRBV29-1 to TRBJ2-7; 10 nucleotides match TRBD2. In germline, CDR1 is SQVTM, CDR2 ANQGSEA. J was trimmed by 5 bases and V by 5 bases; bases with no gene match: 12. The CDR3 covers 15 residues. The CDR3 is CSVIVPGLASDEQYF. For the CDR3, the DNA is TGCAGCGTTATTGTCCCGGGACTAGCGTCCGACGAGCAGTACTTC.

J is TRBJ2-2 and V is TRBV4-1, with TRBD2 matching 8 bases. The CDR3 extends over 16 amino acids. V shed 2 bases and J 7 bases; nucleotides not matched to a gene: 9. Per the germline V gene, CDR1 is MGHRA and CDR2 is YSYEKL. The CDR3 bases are TGCGCCAGCAGCCAACCAAGCGGGAGTAAGCTCGGGGAGCTGTTTTTT. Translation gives CASSQPSGSKLGELFF.